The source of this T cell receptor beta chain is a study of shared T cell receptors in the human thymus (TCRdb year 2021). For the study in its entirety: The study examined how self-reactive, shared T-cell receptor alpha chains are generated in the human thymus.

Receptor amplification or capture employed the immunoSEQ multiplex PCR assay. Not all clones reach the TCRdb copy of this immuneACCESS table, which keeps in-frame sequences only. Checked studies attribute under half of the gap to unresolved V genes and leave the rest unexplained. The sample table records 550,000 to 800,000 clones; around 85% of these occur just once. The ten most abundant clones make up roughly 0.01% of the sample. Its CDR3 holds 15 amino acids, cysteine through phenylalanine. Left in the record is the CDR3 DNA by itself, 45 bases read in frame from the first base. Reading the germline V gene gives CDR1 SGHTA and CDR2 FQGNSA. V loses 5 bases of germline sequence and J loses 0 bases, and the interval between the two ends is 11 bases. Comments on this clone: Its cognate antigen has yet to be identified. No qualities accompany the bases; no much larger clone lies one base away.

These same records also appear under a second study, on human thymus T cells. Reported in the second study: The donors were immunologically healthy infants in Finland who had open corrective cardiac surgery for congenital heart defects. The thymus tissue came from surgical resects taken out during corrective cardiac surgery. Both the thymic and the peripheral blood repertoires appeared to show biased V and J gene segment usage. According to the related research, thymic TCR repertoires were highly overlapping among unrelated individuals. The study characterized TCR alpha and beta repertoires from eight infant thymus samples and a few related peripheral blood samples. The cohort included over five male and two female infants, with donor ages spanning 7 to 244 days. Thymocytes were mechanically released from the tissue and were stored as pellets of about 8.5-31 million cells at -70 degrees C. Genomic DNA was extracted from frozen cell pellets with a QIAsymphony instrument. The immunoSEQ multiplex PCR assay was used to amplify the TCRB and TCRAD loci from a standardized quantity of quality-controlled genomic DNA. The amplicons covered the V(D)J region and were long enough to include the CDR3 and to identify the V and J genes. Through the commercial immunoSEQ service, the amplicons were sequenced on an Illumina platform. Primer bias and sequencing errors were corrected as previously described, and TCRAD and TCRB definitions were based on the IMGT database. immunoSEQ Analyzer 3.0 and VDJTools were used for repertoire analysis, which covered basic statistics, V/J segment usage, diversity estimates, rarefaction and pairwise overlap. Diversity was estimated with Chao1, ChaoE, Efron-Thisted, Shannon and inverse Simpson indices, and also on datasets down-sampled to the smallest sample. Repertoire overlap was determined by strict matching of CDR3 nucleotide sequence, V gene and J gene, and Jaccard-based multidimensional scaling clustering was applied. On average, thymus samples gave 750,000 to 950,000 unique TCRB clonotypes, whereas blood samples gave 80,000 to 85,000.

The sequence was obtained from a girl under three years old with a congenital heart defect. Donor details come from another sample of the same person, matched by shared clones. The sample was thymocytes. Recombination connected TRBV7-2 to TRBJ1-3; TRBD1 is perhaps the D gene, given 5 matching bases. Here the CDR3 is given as CASSRRGTSGNTIYF. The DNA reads TGTGCCAGCAGCCGAAGGGGCACCTCTGGAAACACCATATATTTT.